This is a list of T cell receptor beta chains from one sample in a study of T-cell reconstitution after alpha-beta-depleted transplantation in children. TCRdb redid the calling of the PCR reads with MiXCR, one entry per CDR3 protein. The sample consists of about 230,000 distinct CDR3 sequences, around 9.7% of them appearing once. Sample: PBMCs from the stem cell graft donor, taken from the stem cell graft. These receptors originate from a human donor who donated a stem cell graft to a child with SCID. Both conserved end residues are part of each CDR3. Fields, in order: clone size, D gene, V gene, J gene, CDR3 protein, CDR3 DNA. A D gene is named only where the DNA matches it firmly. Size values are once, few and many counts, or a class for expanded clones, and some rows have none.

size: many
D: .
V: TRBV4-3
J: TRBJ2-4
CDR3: CASSHLLAAKNIQYF
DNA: TGCGCCAGCAGCCATTTACTAGCTGCCAAAAACATTCAGTACTTC

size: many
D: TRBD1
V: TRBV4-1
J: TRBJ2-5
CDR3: CASSQGDRDRETQYF
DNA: TGCGCCAGCAGCCAAGGAGACAGGGATAGGGAGACCCAGTACTTC

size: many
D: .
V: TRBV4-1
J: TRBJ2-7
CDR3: CASSQDPATPWREQYF
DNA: TGCGCCAGCAGCCAAGATCCGGCTACCCCCTGGCGCGAGCAGTACTTC

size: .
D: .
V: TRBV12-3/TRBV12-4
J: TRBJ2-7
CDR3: CASSYQSGTPYEQYF
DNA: TGTGCCAGCAGTTATCAATCCGGGACCCCCTACGAGCAGTACTTC

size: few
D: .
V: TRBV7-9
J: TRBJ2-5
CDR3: CASSPPGAGRRETQYF
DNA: TGTGCCAGCAGCCCTCCCGGCGCGGGGCGGCGGGAGACCCAGTACTTC

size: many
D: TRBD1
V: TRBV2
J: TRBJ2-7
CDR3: CAESQGTGPYEQYF
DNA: TGTGCCGAATCCCAGGGGACAGGCCCCTACGAGCAGTACTTC

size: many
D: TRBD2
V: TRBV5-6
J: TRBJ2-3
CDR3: CASSLGLAGGLTDTQYF
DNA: TGTGCCAGCAGCTTGGGACTAGCGGGGGGGCTCACAGATACGCAGTATTTT

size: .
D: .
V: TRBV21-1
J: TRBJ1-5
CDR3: CASSKSLTGGRDQPQHF
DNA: TGTGCCAGCAGCAAATCTCTGACAGGGGGCCGAGATCAGCCCCAGCATTTT

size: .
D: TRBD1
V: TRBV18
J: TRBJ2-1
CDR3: CASSLMGTGGYNEQFF
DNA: TGTGCCAGCTCACTGATGGGGACAGGGGGCTACAATGAGCAGTTCTTC

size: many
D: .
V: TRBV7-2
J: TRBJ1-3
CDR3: CASSLGVVPGNTIYF
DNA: TGTGCCAGCAGCTTGGGCGTCGTACCAGGAAACACCATATATTTT

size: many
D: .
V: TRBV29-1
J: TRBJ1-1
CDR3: CSVVGGLEAFF
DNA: TGCAGCGTTGTGGGGGGGCTTGAAGCTTTCTTT

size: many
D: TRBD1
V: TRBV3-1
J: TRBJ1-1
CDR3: CASSRTGLGDTEAFF
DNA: TGTGCCAGCAGCCGGACAGGTTTGGGAGACACTGAAGCTTTCTTT

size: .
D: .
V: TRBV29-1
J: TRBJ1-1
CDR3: CSVRRTFRVGF
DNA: TGCAGCGTCCGCCGTACTTTTAGGGTGGGCTTT

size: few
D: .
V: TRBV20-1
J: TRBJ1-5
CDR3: CSASHRGSNQPQHF
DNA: TGCAGTGCTAGCCACCGGGGTAGCAATCAGCCCCAGCATTTT

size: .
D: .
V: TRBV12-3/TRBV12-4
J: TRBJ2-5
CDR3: CASSSSPRTQYF
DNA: TGTGCCAGCAGTTCCTCCCCAAGGACCCAGTACTTC

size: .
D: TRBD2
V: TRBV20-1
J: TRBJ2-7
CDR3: CSATPSGGAPYEQYF
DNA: TGCAGTGCTACCCCCAGCGGGGGGGCCCCCTACGAGCAGTACTTC

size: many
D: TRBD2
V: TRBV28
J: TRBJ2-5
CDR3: CASSFRLAGANQETQYF
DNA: TGTGCCAGCAGTTTTCGGCTAGCGGGGGCCAACCAAGAGACCCAGTACTTC

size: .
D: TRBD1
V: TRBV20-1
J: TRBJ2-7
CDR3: CSAADRPPGEQYF
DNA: TGCAGTGCTGCGGACAGGCCCCCGGGGGAGCAGTACTTC

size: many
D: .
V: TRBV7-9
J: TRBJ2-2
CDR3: CASSRTQLVGGELFF
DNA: TGTGCCAGCAGCCGAACACAGCTGGTCGGCGGGGAGCTGTTTTTT

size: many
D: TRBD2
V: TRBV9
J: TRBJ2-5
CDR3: CASSVEVAGGLQETQYF
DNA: TGTGCCAGCAGCGTAGAGGTAGCGGGGGGTCTCCAAGAGACCCAGTACTTC

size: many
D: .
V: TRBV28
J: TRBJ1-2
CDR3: CASNPGALYGYTF
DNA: TGTGCCAGCAATCCAGGGGCATTATATGGCTACACCTTC

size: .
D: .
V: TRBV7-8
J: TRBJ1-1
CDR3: CASSSKLLNTEAFF
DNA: TGTGCCAGCAGCTCAAAACTTCTGAACACTGAAGCTTTCTTT

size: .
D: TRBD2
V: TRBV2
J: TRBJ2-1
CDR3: CASLSGGRLYNEQFF
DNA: TGTGCCAGCTTGTCGGGGGGAAGATTGTACAATGAGCAGTTCTTC

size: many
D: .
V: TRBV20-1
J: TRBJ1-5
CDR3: CSALAGTEKPQHF
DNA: TGCAGTGCTCTCGCCGGGACGGAGAAGCCCCAGCATTTT

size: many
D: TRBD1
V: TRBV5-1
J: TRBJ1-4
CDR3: CASSRAGTDDEKLFF
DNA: TGCGCCAGCAGTAGAGCCGGGACAGATGACGAAAAACTGTTTTTT

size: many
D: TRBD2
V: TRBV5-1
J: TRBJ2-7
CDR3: CASSRSGTTFYEQYF
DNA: TGCGCCAGCAGCCGCTCTGGGACTACCTTCTACGAGCAGTACTTC

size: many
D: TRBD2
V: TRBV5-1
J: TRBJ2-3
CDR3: CASSFLAGGPDTQYF
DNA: TGCGCCAGCAGCTTCCTAGCGGGGGGGCCAGATACGCAGTATTTT

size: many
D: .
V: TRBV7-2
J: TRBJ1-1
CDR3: CASSFGPPGGTEAFF
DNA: TGTGCCAGCAGCTTCGGGCCCCCGGGGGGAACTGAAGCTTTCTTT

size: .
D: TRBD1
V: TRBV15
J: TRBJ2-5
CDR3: CATSSWTGGGETQYF
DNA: TGTGCCACCAGCAGTTGGACAGGGGGCGGTGAGACCCAGTACTTC

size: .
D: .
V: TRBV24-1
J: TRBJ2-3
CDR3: CATSDSNREGTDTQYF
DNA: TGTGCCACCAGTGATTCCAACAGGGAGGGCACAGATACGCAGTATTTT

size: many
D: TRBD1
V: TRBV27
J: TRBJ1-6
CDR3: CASSLDRVSSPLHF
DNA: TGTGCCAGCAGTTTGGACAGGGTCAGTTCACCCCTCCACTTT

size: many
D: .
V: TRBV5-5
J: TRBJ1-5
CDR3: CASSLIHYSNQPQHF
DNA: TGTGCCAGCAGCCTAATCCATTATAGCAATCAGCCCCAGCATTTT